This TCR beta chain was identified during a study of T cell responses to AZD1222 COVID-19 vaccine. This CDR3 comprises 16 residues. The ends lost 4 bases at V and 6 bases at J; junction bases unmatched: 5. Germline CDR1 is MNHNS and CDR2 is SASEGT. A remark on this clone: What it binds is unknown.

Study-wide findings and caveats: Donors skewed white British and female; clonal diversity was possibly underestimated. Repertoires were obtained only post-peak T cell response. In the spike-specific TCR repertoire, nearly half reportedly target unmutated variant regions.

Assay used: immunoSEQ multiplex PCR; TCRdb lists only in-frame clones, some missing. The sample comprises roughly 120,000 clones, around 88% of which are singletons, and about 7.1% rests with the top ten. The input for sequencing was peripheral blood, taken 28 days after the second AZD1222 dose. The receptor's source is an adult who received the AZD1222 COVID-19 vaccine. The chain carries TRBV6-1 and TRBJ1-6, with 11 positions matching TRBD1. CDR3 amino acids: CASSGRTGGSNSPLHF. In nucleotides, the CDR3 is TGTGCCAGCAGTGGCCGGACAGGGGGCTCTAATTCACCCCTCCACTTT.